This TCR beta chain was identified in a study of shared clonotypes between healthy human individuals. Study-level points and caveats: The four-donor shared clonotypes exceeded non-shared clonotypes in generation probability, with non-shared ones scoring lower.

This clone was observed once. The antigen remains unidentified. Here immunoSEQ multiplex PCR was the method, and the copy in TCRdb shows in-frame clones only, minus some. This table has 2 million to 2.5 million clones, about 94% appearing once. Germline V lookup: CDR1 SGHDN, CDR2 FVKESK. The CDR3 has 14 residues. Trimming cost V 0 bases and J 6 bases, with 6 bases left between them. The V and J genes are TRBV14 and TRBJ1-6, with D unclear. Sequences were obtained from naive CD4+ T cells sorted from blood. The subset is: CD45RA+ positively selected. The TCR sequence derives from a man younger than 30 in good health. The CDR3 here is CASSQEVSNSPLHF. The CDR3 DNA follows: TGTGCCAGCAGCCAAGAGGTCTCTAATTCACCCCTCCACTTT.